Here is one TCR beta chain with its context. Its antigen specificity is not known. No much larger clone exists at a distance of one base, and base qualities are not known. The data stem from a study of T cell changes during pregnancy in multiple sclerosis (dated 2019 in TCRdb). A note on the overall study: The study examined how the T cell repertoire changed over the course of pregnancy in women with multiple sclerosis.

CDR1 and CDR2 were assigned from the germline V gene as LGHNT and FRNRAP. Clipping removes 2 bases from V and 7 bases from J, with 2 as the unmatched junction base count. CDR3 length: 13 amino acids, cysteine to phenylalanine. The entry retains the CDR3 DNA only, 39 bases that are in frame from base 1. Library preparation used the immunoSEQ multiplex PCR assay. The table comes from immuneACCESS by way of TCRdb, which keeps in-frame sequences with V and J called. Part of the clones is missing from these tables; in studies checked, under half for an unresolved V gene and the rest for unknown reasons. This sample is represented by tens of thousands of clones; 90% to 95% of them were singletons. The biggest ten clones account for 1% of the sample.

The TCR originated in a female donor with multiple sclerosis, enrolled in a pregnancy study. This chain is built from TRBV12-5 and TRBJ2-1; TRBD1 matches 7 bases in the middle. The sequencing used peripheral blood, collected in the first trimester of pregnancy. CDR3 loop: CASGLRQGNEQFF. Here is the DNA: TGTGCTAGTGGTTTGCGACAGGGAAATGAGCAGTTCTTC.